Sequencing of this TCR beta chain was carried out in a study of T cell responses to AZD1222 COVID-19 vaccine (dated by TCRdb to the early 2020s). About the full investigation: AZD1222 recipients with second doses at about 4 weeks or about 12 weeks were pooled, because spike-specific TCR depth and breadth did not differ between schedules. TCR sequencing covered more than 230 trial participants: 200 to 210 given two doses of AZD1222 and some 25 given two doses of MenACWY control vaccine. Enrollment into the trials was organized by age into subgroups of 18-55, 56-69 and 70-plus years, and those subgroups contained roughly 150, 30 and 60 TCR-sequenced participants, respectively. Results the study describes overall, beyond this receptor: After two AZD1222 doses, spike-specific TCR breadth and depth were significantly higher than at day 0 and than in MenACWY recipients. Conclusions about previously exposed vaccinees are limited because only six or seven AZD1222 recipients were SARS-CoV-2 seropositive at baseline. CD4 TCRs associated with the vaccine covered the entire spike protein, and the dominant responses were in regions 160-218 and 743-854. Because no day 14 peak-response samples were available, repertoires were characterized only after the peak T cell response. Epitopes outside the regions mutated in the B.1.351 and B.1.1.7 variants were reportedly recognized by nearly half of the unique spike-specific TCRs. The 56-69-year group was small, and its depth increase did not reach significance, likely because of low power. Most participants were white British and females outnumbered males, and the authors suggested that clonal diversity may have been underestimated.

In light of the paper, this sample's time point label describes: baseline before first vaccination. Vaccinee samples were obtained from the UK trials COV001 and COV002, which included a single-blind randomized controlled phase 2/3 trial of AZD1222 (ChAdOx1 nCoV-19) in healthy adults. For TCRbeta chain sequencing, PBMC samples were collected from trial participants at day 0 and at day 28 after the second dose. In regard to this clone: The clone's antigen remains unknown. Per-base quality was not reported, and no clone a single base away is much larger than it.

The CDR3 regions of human TCRbeta chains were analyzed by immunosequencing. On the authors' methods: Repertoire TCRs were matched against a reference library of SARS-CoV-2-specific TCRs generated with the MIRA antigen-specificity platform. Breadth was defined as the fraction of unique TCRs that were SARS-CoV-2-associated, and depth was defined as the fraction of total T cells that were SARS-CoV-2-associated. Using the MIRA data, every spike-specific TCR was mapped to the spike region that the TCR reacted to and assigned to either a CD4 or a CD8 class. Log10-transformed breadth and depth values were compared by one-way ANOVA with Sidak's multiple comparisons tests. As stored in TCRdb, this immuneACCESS dataset retains in-frame rearrangements with V and J assigned. A fraction of the clones does not appear; measured against another copy, unresolved V genes explain less than half of the discrepancy, and the remainder lacks a known reason. Clone size and the V and J calls come from that table; the DNA yielded D and trimming. A total of 150,000 to 200,000 clones appear in this sample, 87% of them only once. The biggest ten clones account for approximately 2.5% of the sample.

CDR1 and CDR2 are read off the germline V gene (reference sequence) as LNHDA and SQIVND. V sheds 1 base and J sheds 4 bases, leaving 20 bases between their ends. The CDR3 measures 17 amino acids from cysteine to phenylalanine. The read is trimmed to its CDR3 DNA, 51 bases read in frame from base 1. This receptor was identified in an adult in good health. The specimen was peripheral blood, collected on day 0 of AZD1222 vaccination. This receptor chain uses TRBV19 and TRBJ2-7; TRBD1 is a possible D gene, resting on 6 matching bases. The DNA sequence is TGTGCCAGTAGTATAGGCCTCCGGGACATCGTAAATTACGAGCAGTACTTC. Its protein is CASSIGLRDIVNYEQYF.